What follows describes a single T cell receptor beta chain. Its antigen specificity is not known. The input lacks base qualities; no much larger clone sits a single base away. The data derive from a study of brain T cells in children with intractable seizures (dated by TCRdb to 2020 to 2022). Concerning the study at large: Resected brain tissue from 50 or so pediatric epilepsy surgery cases was initially screened for immune gene transcripts with a NanoString immunology panel. About 70% of the 12 selected surgery cases also had pre-surgery blood sequenced, which left four cases with brain tissue only.

TCR beta chain sequences were generated from genomic DNA using the immunoSEQ assay. The authors processed their data as follows. CDR3 sequences not starting with the conserved framework cysteine at position 104 were manually removed. Clonality was calculated as one minus the normalized Shannon's Diversity Index, with values ranging from 0 (maximal diversity) to 1 (oligoclonal). Chi-squared comparison-of-proportions tests were used to check whether the frequency of the same CDR3 differed between samples, for example brain versus blood. Public clonotypes were found by searching immuneACCESS, and the VDJdb browser was used to assess similarity to known antiviral clonotypes. In its TCRdb copy, this immuneACCESS table keeps in-frame sequences only and misses some clones. Where compared with another copy, unresolved V genes explain less than half of these, and the others have no known cause. The DNA gave D and trimming, while V, J and clone size come from that table. The sample profile shows 60,000 to 65,000 clones; around 96% of them were found once. Clones ranked in the top ten supply approximately 0.37% of the sample.

The sample's time point label is to be understood as: resected brain tissue, or blood drawn just prior to surgery. The surgery cases with the highest brain T cell transcript signatures were chosen for TCR beta chain sequencing of brain tissue, and also of blood when blood was available. Before surgery, the patients had been given at least one anti-epileptic drug. TCR-sequenced patients were children with drug-resistant epilepsy due to tuberous sclerosis complex, focal cortical dysplasia, Rasmussen encephalitis or hemimegalencephaly. Blood samples were drawn just before the epilepsy surgery. Bulk genomic DNA was extracted from unsorted brain tissue and whole blood with the Monarch genomic DNA purification kit. Overall results and qualifications from the work: Because sequencing depth differed between pre- and post-surgery blood, the absence of clones from the pre-surgery sample may reflect undersampling. Viral specificity was inferred solely from CDR3 sequence similarity, and the HCMV serostatus of the patients was not known.

CDR1 SGHRS and CDR2 YFSETQ were looked up in the germline V gene. Inclusive of the bounding cysteine and phenylalanine, the CDR3 is 14 residues long. The read is trimmed to its CDR3 DNA, 42 bases read in frame from base 1. V lost 4 bases and J lost 6 bases, and the count of bases not matched to a germline gene is 1. The V gene is TRBV5-1 and the J gene is TRBJ1-6; the junction holds 10 bases that match TRBD1. The sequenced sample was peripheral blood, obtained at surgery. The TCR was taken from a boy under three years old with focal cortical dysplasia and intractable seizures. The CDR3 here reads CASSRDRGNSPLHF. The nucleotide sequence reads TGCGCCAGCAGCCGGGACAGGGGTAATTCACCCCTCCACTTT.